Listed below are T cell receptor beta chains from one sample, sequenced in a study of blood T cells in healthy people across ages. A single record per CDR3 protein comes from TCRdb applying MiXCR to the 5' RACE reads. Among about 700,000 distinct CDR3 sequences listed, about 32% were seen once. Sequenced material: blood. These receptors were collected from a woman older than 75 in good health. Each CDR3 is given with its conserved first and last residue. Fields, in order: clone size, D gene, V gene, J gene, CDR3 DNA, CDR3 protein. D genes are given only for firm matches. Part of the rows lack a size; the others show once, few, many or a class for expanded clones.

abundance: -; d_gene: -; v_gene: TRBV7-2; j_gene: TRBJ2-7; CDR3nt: TGTGCCAGCAGCTCCGGGGCCTGGGACGAGCAGTACTTC; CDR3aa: CASSSGAWDEQYF
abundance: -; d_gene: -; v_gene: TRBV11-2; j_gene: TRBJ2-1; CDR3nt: TGTGCCAGCAGCCTCGGCAGGGGACATGAGCAGTTCTTC; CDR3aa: CASSLGRGHEQFF
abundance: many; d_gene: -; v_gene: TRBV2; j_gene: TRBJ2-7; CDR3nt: TGTGCCAGCAGGGATACCTACGAGCAGTACTTC; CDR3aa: CASRDTYEQYF
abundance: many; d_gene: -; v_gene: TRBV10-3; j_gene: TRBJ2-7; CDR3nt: TGTGCCATCGGAACAGGGAAGGGCGAGCAGTACTTC; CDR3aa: CAIGTGKGEQYF
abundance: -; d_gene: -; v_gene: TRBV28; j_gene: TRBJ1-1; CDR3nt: TGTGCCAGCAGTTTAACGGACGTAAGGAACACTGAAGCTTTCTTT; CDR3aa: CASSLTDVRNTEAFF
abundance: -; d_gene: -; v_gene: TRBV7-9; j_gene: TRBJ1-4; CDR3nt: TGTGCCAGCAGCTTTCGATTAGAGGACGAAAAACTGTTTTTT; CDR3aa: CASSFRLEDEKLFF
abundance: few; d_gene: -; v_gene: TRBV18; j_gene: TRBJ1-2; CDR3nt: TGTGCCAGCTCACCACTTGGTCACCGTTCCAACTATGGCTACACCTTC; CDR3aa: CASSPLGHRSNYGYTF
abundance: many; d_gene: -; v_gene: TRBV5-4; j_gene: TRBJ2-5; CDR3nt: TGTGCCAGCAGGGAGGAAGAGACCCAGTACTTC; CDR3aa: CASREEETQYF
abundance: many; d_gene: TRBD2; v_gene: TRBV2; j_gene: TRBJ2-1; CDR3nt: TGTGCCAGCAACGCAGAAAGGACTAGTGAGCAGTTCTTC; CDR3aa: CASNAERTSEQFF
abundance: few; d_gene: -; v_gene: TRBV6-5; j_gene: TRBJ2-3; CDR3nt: TGTGCCAGCAAGAAGAGAACTAGCTCTAGCACAGATACGCAGTATTTT; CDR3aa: CASKKRTSSSTDTQYF
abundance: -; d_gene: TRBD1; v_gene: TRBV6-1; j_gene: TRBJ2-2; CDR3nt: TGTGCCAGCTCGGACAGGGGCAACACCGGGGAGCTGTTTTTT; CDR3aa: CASSDRGNTGELFF
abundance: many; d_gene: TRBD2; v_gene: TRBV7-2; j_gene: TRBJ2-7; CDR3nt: TGTGCCAGCAGCTTCTCCAAGCGGGCTAGCGGCTCCTACGAGCAGTACTTC; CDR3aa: CASSFSKRASGSYEQYF
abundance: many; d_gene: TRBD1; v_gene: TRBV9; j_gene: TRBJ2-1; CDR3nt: TGTGCCAGCAGCGTAGTCCCGGGGACAGGGGCGACCTACAATGAGCAGTTCTTC; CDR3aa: CASSVVPGTGATYNEQFF
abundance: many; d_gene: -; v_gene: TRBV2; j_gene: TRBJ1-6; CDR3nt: TGTGCCAGCAGTGGCCGGCGTGGGGATAATTCACCCCTCCACTTT; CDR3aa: CASSGRRGDNSPLHF
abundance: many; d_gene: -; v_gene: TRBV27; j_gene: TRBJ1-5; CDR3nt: TGTGCCAGCAGTCCTACTGTCTATGGGCAGCCCCAGCATTTT; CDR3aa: CASSPTVYGQPQHF
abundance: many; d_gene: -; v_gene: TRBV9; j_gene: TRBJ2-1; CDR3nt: TGTGCCAGCAGCCCGCTGGACCGTTCCTACAATGAGCAGTTCTTC; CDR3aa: CASSPLDRSYNEQFF
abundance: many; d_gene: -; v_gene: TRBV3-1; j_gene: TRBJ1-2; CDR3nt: TGTGCCAGCAGCCAAACGACAGCTCCGTCGGGCTACACCTTC; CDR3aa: CASSQTTAPSGYTF
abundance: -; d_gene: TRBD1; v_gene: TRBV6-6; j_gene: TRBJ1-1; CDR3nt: TGTGCCAGCAGCCGGACAGGGCGGGGGAACACTGAAGCTTTCTTT; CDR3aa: CASSRTGRGNTEAFF
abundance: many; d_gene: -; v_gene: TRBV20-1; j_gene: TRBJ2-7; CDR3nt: TGCAGTGCTAGAGCTTCAATCGGCGGACTCTACGAGCAGTACTTC; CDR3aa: CSARASIGGLYEQYF
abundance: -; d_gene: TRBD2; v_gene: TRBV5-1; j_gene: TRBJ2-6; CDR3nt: TGCGCCAGCAGCTACCAATTATCCCGGGGAGGGCAGTTCCTCTCTGGGGCCAACGTCCGGACTTTC; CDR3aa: CASSYQLSRGGQFLSGANVRTF
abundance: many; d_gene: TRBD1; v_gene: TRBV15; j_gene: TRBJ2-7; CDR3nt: TGTGCCACCAGCAGCCAAGGACCGTCTAGGACAGGGGGGAACTACGAGCAGTACTTC; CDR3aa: CATSSQGPSRTGGNYEQYF
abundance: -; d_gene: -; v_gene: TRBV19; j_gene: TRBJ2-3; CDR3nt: TGTGCCAGTAGTAGGGGTCGAGTGGGTAGGCGCACAGATACGCAGTATTTT; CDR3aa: CASSRGRVGRRTDTQYF
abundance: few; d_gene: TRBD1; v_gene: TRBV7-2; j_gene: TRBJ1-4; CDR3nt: TGTGCCAGCAGCACCCGACAGGGGCTTGAAAAACTGTTTTTT; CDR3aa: CASSTRQGLEKLFF
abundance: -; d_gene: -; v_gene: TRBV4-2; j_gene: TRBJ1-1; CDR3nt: TGTGCCAGCAGCCAAGACTTTGGAGAGGGGACTGAAGCTTTCTTT; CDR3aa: CASSQDFGEGTEAFF
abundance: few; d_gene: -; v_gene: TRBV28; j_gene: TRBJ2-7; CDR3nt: TGTGCCAGCAGGGGCCACAGAGTATCCTACGAGCAGTACTTC; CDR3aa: CASRGHRVSYEQYF
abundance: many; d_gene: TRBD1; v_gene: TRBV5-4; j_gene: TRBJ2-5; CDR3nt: TGTGCCAGCAGCTCTCCGGGACAGTTGGGAGAGACCCAGTACTTC; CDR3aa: CASSSPGQLGETQYF
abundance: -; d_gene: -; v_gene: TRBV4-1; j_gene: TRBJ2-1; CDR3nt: TGCGCCAGCAGCCAAGATGGATCGATGTCGGGAGCCCACAATGAGCAGTTCTTC; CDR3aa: CASSQDGSMSGAHNEQFF
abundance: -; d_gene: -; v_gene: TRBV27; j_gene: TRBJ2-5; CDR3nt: TGTGCCAGCCGTAGGGTGGTTTTAGGGTACAATGAGCAGTACTTC; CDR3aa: CASRRVVLGYNEQYF
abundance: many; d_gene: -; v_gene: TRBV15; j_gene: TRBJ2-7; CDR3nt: TGTGCCACCAGCAGAGATCGAAGAGGAATTCAGTACTTC; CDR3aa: CATSRDRRGIQYF
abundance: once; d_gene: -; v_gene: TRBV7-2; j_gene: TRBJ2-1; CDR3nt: TGTGCCAGCAGACTTAGCGGAGGTGCGGGGTCCTACAATGAGCAGTTCTTC; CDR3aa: CASRLSGGAGSYNEQFF
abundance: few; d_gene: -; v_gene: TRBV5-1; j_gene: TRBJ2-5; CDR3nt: TGCGCCAGCAGTGCTACAGGGTCGCAAGAGACCCAGTACTTC; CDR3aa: CASSATGSQETQYF
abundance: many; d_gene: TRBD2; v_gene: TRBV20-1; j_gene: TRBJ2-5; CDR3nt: TGCAGTGCTAGTATGGTAGCGGGGGCCAGCCAAGAGACCCAGTACTTC; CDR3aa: CSASMVAGASQETQYF
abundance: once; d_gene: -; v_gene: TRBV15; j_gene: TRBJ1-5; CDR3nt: TGTGCCACCGGCAGAGGTCTGGCATACAATCAGCCCCAGCATTTT; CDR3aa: CATGRGLAYNQPQHF
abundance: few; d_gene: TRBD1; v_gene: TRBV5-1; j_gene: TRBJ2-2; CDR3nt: TGCGCCAGCAGCTTACGACAGGGTATATACACCGGGGAGCTGTTTTTT; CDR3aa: CASSLRQGIYTGELFF
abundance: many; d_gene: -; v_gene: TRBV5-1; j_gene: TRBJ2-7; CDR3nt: TGCGCCAGCAGCCCGTGGGGTAGCTCCTACGAGCAGTACTTC; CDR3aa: CASSPWGSSYEQYF
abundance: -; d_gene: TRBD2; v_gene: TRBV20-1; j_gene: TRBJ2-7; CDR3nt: TGCAGTGCTAGGTCCGGGGGGGACTCCTACGAGCAGTACTTC; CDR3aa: CSARSGGDSYEQYF
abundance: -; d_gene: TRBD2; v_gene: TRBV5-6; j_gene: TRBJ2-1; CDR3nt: TGTGCCAGCAGTTGGAGCGGGAGTTTGAATGAGCAGTTCTTC; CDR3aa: CASSWSGSLNEQFF
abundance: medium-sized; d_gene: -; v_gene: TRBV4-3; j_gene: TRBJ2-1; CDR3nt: TGCGCCAGCAGCCAAGGCACGGGGGGCCCCCGCAATGAGCAGTTCTTC; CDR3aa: CASSQGTGGPRNEQFF
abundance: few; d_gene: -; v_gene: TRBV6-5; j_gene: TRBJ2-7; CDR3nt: TGTGCCACCCAACCGGGGCTTCCCTACGAGCAGTACTTC; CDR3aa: CATQPGLPYEQYF
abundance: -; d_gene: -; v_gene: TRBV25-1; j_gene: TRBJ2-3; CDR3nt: TGTGCCAGCAGTTCGGCGGCGCGGGCCTCAAGCACAGATACGCAGTATTTT; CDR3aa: CASSSAARASSTDTQYF
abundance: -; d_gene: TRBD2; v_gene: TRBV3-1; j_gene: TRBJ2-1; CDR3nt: TGTGCCAGCAGCCACCGCACCGGGACTAGCGGTAATGAGCAGTTCTTC; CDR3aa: CASSHRTGTSGNEQFF
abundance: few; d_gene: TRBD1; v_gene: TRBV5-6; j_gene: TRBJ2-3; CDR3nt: TGTGCCACCAAGGACCAATTATCGGGACAGGGTCTCACAGATACGCAGTATTTT; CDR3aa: CATKDQLSGQGLTDTQYF
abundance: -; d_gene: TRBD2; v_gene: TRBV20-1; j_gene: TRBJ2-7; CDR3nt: TGCAGTGCTCGAACGGGGGGTTGGGATTACAACGAGCAGTACTTC; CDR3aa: CSARTGGWDYNEQYF
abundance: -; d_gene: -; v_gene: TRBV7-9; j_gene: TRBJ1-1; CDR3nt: TGTGCCAGCAGTTGGGACTCTATATACCCTGAAGCTTTCTTT; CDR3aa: CASSWDSIYPEAFF
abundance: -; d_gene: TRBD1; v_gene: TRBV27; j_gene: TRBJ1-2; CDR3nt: TGTGCCAGCAGTTATCGGACAGGGGAGTATGGCTACACCTTC; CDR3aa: CASSYRTGEYGYTF
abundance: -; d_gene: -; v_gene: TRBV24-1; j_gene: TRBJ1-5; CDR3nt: TGTGCCACCAGTGAGGTTGCGGTCGAACATAGCAATCAGCCCCAGCATTTT; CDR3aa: CATSEVAVEHSNQPQHF
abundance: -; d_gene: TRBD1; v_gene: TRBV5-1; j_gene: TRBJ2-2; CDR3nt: TGCGCCAGCAGCTCGAGGACAGGGACCGGGGAGCTGTTTTTT; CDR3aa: CASSSRTGTGELFF
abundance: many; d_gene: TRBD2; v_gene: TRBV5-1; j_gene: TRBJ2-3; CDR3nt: TGCGCCAGCAGCCTCTGGGGACTAGCAACAGATACGCAGTATTTT; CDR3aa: CASSLWGLATDTQYF
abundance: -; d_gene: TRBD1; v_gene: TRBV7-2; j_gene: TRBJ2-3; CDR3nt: TGTGCCAGCAGCTTAGCAGGAGGGACAGGTTTGACGCAGTATTTT; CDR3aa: CASSLAGGTGLTQYF
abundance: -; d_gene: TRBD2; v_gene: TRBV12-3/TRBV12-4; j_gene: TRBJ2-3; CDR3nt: TGTGCCAGCAGTCCAGTGGGGACTAGCGGGAGATGGAGCACAGATACGCAGTATTTT; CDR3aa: CASSPVGTSGRWSTDTQYF
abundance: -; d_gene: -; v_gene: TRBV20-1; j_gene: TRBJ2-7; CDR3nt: TGCAGTGCTAGATACGGGCAGCCCTACGAGCAGTACTTC; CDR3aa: CSARYGQPYEQYF
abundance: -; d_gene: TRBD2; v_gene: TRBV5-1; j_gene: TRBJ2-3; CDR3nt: TGCGCCAGCAGACGAGATAGCGGGGGGGCCGCAGATACGCAGTATTTT; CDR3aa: CASRRDSGGAADTQYF